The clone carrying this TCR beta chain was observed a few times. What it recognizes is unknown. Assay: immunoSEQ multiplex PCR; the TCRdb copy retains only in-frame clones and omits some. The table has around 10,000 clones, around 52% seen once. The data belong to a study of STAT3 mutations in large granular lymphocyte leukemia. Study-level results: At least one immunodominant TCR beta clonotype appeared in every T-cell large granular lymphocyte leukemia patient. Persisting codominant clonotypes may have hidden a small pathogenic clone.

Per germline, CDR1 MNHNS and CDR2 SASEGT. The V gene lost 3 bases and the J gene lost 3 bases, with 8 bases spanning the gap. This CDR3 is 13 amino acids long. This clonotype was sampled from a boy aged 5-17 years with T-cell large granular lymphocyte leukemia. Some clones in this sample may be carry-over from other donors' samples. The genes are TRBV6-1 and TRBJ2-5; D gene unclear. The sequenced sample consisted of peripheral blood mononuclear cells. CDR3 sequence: CASSDLVKETQYF. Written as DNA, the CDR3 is TGTGCCAGCAGTGATTTGGTGAAAGAGACCCAGTACTTC.